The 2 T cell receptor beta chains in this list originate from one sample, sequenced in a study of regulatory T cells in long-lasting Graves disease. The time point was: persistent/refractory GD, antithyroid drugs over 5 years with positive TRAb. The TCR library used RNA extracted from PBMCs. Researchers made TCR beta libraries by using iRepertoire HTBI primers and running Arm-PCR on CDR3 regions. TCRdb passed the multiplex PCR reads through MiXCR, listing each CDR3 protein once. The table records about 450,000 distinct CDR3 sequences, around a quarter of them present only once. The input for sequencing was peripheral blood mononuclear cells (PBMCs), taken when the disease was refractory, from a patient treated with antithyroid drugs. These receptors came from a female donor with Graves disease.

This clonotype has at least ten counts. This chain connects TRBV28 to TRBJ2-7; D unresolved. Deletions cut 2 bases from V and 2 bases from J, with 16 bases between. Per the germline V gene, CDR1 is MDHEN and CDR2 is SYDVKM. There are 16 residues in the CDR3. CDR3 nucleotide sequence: TGTGCCAGCAGTTTAGGGCTTGGCCGAGTAGCCTACGAGCAGTACTTC. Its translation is CASSLGLGRVAYEQYF.

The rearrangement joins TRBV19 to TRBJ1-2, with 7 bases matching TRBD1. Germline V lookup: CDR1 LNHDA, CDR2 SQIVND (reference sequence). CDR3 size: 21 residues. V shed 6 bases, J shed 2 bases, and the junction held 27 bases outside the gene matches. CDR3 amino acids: CASSHRKGALDWQAQNYGYTF. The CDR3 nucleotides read TGTGCCAGTAGCCATCGTAAGGGGGCCCTTGATTGGCAGGCACAAAACTATGGCTACACCTTC.